The 11 T cell receptor beta chains below come from one sample, sequenced in a study of T cell changes during pregnancy in multiple sclerosis. The repertoire was sequenced with immunoSEQ multiplex PCR; TCRdb's copy has only in-frame clones and lacks some. Among 95,000 to 100,000 clones, just over 90% were seen once, and the ten largest hold 2% to 3%. The sequencing used peripheral blood, collected after pregnancy. The receptors here all came from a female donor in good health, enrolled as a control in a pregnancy study.

The chain links TRBV4-1 to TRBJ2-1; the match to TRBD2 covers 7 bases. The CDR3 is 17 residues long. Germline CDR1 and CDR2: MGHRA and YSYEKL. The ends lost 4 bases at V and 6 bases at J; junction bases unmatched: 15. DNA of the CDR3: TGCGCCAGCAGCCTCGGGCCGAGTGGGAGGGCCATCAATGAGCAGTTCTTC. Its protein is CASSLGPSGRAINEQFF.

The DNA of the CDR3 is TGTGCCAGCACCGTTCGCCCCAGCTCCTACAATGAGCAGTTCTTC. Translated, it gives CASTVRPSSYNEQFF. The chain is built from TRBV6-1 and TRBJ2-1, with D unresolved. The CDR3 contains 15 residues. Trimming took off 7 bases at V and 0 bases at J, with 13 bases between the two ends. Germline CDR1 is MNHNS and CDR2 is SASEGT.

The V and J genes are TRBV2 and TRBJ2-1; 10 bases fit TRBD2. CDR3 length equals 16 residues. With V trimmed by 3 bases and J by 4 bases, 6 bases remained unmatched. Germline CDR1 reads SNHLY; CDR2 reads FYNNEI. The CDR3 sequence: CASSDPGTSEYNEQFF. The DNA for the CDR3 is TGTGCCAGCAGTGACCCCGGGACTAGCGAATACAATGAGCAGTTCTTC.

The chain carries TRBV6-5 and TRBJ2-4; a weak D match, TRBD1 (5 bases). Germline CDR1 reads MNHEY; CDR2 reads SVGAGI. V lost 0 bases and J 0 bases, leaving 9 bases between the germline ends. This CDR3 contains 16 residues. CDR3 sequence reads: CASSYSSGLAKNIQYF. The DNA of the CDR3 is TGTGCCAGCAGTTACTCGTCAGGGCTAGCCAAAAACATTCAGTACTTC.

The chain links TRBV11-3 to TRBJ2-5, with D maybe TRBD2 (5 bases). The germline V gene has CDR1 SGHNT and CDR2 YENEEA. The CDR3 runs to 13 residues. V was trimmed by 5 bases and J by 5 bases, leaving 12 bases between them. The chain's CDR3 is CASSHRTGETQYF. For the CDR3, the DNA is TGTGCCAGCAGCCACCGTACGGGGGAGACCCAGTACTTC. The whole variable domain, filled in from reference TRBV11-3 and TRBJ2-5, reads EAGVVQSPRYKIIEKKQPVAFWCNPISGHNTLYWYLQNLGQGPELLIRYENEEAVDDSQLPKDRFSAERLKGVDSTLKIQPAELGDSAVYLCASSHRTGETQYFGPGTRLLVL.

The J gene is TRBJ1-4, the V gene TRBV10-3; TRBD1 agrees at 9 bases. There are 12 residues in the CDR3. V shed 10 bases and J 7 bases; nucleotides not matched to a gene: 4. Germline V lookup: CDR1 ENHRY, CDR2 SYGVKD. Here the CDR3 DNA reads TGTGCCACTACACAGGGGGCTGAAAAACTGTTTTTT. Translating it yields CATTQGAEKLFF.

The chain employs TRBV21-1 and TRBJ2-1; no DNA check was done on the table's D call, TRBD1. TRBV21-1 has pseudogene status. The CDR3 totals 13 residues. This CDR3 is CASSRPQGYEQFF. In nucleotides, the CDR3 is TGTGCCAGCAGCAGGCCACAGGGGTATGAGCAGTTCTTC.

The chain is built from TRBV6-1 and TRBJ2-4, with 8 bases fitting TRBD1. CDR1 MNHNS and CDR2 SASEGT come from the germline V gene. The CDR3 sequence is 17 residues long. Trimming removed 1 base from V and 8 bases from J; junction bases left unmatched: 13. CDR3 nucleotide sequence: TGTGCCAGCAGTGAAGGGCGGACAGGGCGGCCCCGGCACATTCAGTACTTC. Amino acids: CASSEGRTGRPRHIQYF.

The V gene is TRBV5-6, the J gene TRBJ2-7, with D tentatively TRBD2 (5 bases). The V end was cut by 7 bases, the J end by 1 base, with 12 bases between. The CDR3 sequence is 13 residues long. Germline V gives CDR1 SGHDT, CDR2 YYEEEE. The CDR3 here is CASGWSGSYEQYF. CDR3 DNA sequence: TGTGCCAGCGGATGGAGCGGATCCTACGAGCAGTACTTC. The full variable domain, its missing parts supplied by reference TRBV5-6 and TRBJ2-7, is DAGVTQSPTHLIKTRGQQVTLRCSPKSGHDTVSWYQQALGQGPQFIFQYYEEEERQRGNFPDRFSGHQFPNYSSELNVNALLLGDSALYLCASGWSGSYEQYFGPGTRLTVT.

The chain recombines TRBV18 with TRBJ2-2, with no clear D. The CDR3 contains 14 residues. The germline V gene has CDR1 KGHSH and CDR2 LQKENI. Trimming took 0 bases from V and 5 from J, leaving 7 bases between them. The chain's CDR3 is CASSPPTRTGELFF. The CDR3 DNA follows: TGTGCCAGCTCACCACCTACGCGAACCGGGGAGCTGTTTTTT.

The chain links TRBV19 to TRBJ2-3; weak D call: TRBD2 (6 bases). V lost 6 bases to trimming and J lost 4 bases, with 17 bases between them. Germline V gene sequence: CDR1 LNHDA, CDR2 SQIVND (reference sequence). The CDR3 length is 15 residues. The DNA of the CDR3 is TGTGCCAGTAGGGACTACAGGAATCAGGCAGATACGCAGTATTTT. Protein: CASRDYRNQADTQYF.